Sequencing of this TCR beta chain was carried out in a study of CD8 T cells in Susac syndrome. Germline V gene sequence: CDR1 SNHLY, CDR2 FYNNEI. This CDR3 has 15 residues. In contrast to the negatively isolated CD8+ and CD4+ T cells, TEMRA cells were FACS-enriched. To note about this clonotype: A read error may produce the germline difference seen at one junction end.

Random hexamers were used to reverse transcribe an amount of about 0.45 to 1 ug RNA. From the immunoSEQ multiplex PCR reads, TCRdb called clonotypes with MiXCR, one entry per CDR3 protein. Of roughly 130,000 distinct CDR3 sequences detected, approximately 96% appear once; the ten largest clones hold over 0.12%. The receptor was derived from a human donor with Susac syndrome. This chain connects TRBV2 to TRBJ1-5, with D hard to call. The sample taken for sequencing was CD4+ T cells from PBMCs. CDR3 loop: CASREAAYSNQPQHF. The CDR3 DNA reads TGTGCCAGCAGGGAAGCTGCATATAGCAATCAGCCCCAGCATTTT.